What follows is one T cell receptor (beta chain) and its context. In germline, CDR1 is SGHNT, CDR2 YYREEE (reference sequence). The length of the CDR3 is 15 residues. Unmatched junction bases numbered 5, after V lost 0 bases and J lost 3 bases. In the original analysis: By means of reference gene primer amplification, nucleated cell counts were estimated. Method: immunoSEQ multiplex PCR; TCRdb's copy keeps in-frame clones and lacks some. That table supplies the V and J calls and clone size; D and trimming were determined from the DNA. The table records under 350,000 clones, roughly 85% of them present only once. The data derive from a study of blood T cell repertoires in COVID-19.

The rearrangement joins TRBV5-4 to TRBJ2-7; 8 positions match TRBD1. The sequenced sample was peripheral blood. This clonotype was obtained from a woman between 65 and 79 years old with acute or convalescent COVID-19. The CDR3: CASSLGGDRFYEQYF. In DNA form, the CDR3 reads TGTGCCAGCAGCTTGGGAGGGGACAGGTTCTACGAGCAGTACTTC.